Below, 23 T cell receptor beta chains from the same sample are listed, as sequenced in a study of beta chain features in type 1 diabetes. General study results and limits: The study found moderately but significantly shorter TCRB CDR3s in all four CD4+ subsets of Type 1 diabetes patients.

The sequenced template was cDNA made from the entire isolated RNA. Clones were read by immunoSEQ multiplex PCR, and TCRdb kept only the in-frame ones, dropping some. The sample lists 300,000 or so clones, more than 13% occurring once. These receptors have no known antigen. Sequenced input: naive CD4+ T cells from blood. These receptors all come from a young man with type 1 diabetes.

This chain joins TRBV19 and TRBJ2-7, with TRBD2 identical over 7 bases. The trim removed 3 bases at V and 6 bases at J, leaving 14 bases unmatched. The CDR3 runs 16 residues. The germline CDR1 and CDR2 sequences are LNHDA and SQIVND (reference sequence). This CDR3 reads CASSIHSPSGRVEQYF. The CDR3 nucleotides read TGTGCCAGTAGTATTCACAGCCCTAGCGGAAGGGTCGAGCAGTACTTC.

This clone was detected only a few times. J is TRBJ1-1 and V is TRBV19; perhaps TRBD1 as D (5 bases). The V gene's germline CDR1 is LNHDA and CDR2 SQIVND (reference sequence). CDR3 length equals 13 residues. V lost 6 bases and J 3 bases, leaving 11 bases between the germline ends. DNA for the CDR3: TGTGCCAGTAGCCTCCAGGGTTACACTGAAGCTTTCTTT. Its translation: CASSLQGYTEAFF. Together with reference TRBV19 and TRBJ1-1, the CDR3 gives the full variable domain: DGGITQSPKYLFRKEGQNVTLSCEQNLNHDAMYWYRQDPGQGLRLIYYSQIVNDFQKGDIAEGYSVSREKKESFPLTVTSAQKNPTAFYLCASSLQGYTEAFFGQGTRLTVV.

The chain combines TRBV6-5 with TRBJ2-7, with a weak D call TRBD2 (6 bases). CDR1 and CDR2 (germline): MNHEY, SVGAGI. This CDR3 has 15 residues. The ends were cut back, 7 bases at V and 2 bases at J, with 18 bases in the middle. In nucleotides, the CDR3 is TGTGCCAGCACCCGGGGAGCGGGCAACCCCTACGAGCAGTACTTC. Translating it yields CASTRGAGNPYEQYF.

This clone was recorded a few times. V and J are TRBV28 and TRBJ2-7; D may be TRBD1 (5 bases). Germline V gene lookup returns CDR1 MDHEN and CDR2 SYDVKM. The ends were cut back, 7 bases at V and 6 bases at J, with 19 bases in the middle. This CDR3 spans 14 amino acids. For the CDR3, the DNA is TGTGCCAGCACCTCGTCGGATCGCCAGGGCGAGCAGTACTTC. Residues: CASTSSDRQGEQYF.

This clone was observed a handful of times. The chain couples TRBV18 to TRBJ1-1; 7 nucleotides match TRBD1. Trimming removed 6 bases from V and 5 bases from J; junction bases left unmatched: 6. Germline-derived CDR1 and CDR2 are KGHSH and LQKENI. The CDR3 sequence is 13 residues long. CDR3 sequence reads: CASSLTGETEAFF. The CDR3, as DNA: TGTGCCAGCTCGCTTACAGGGGAAACTGAAGCTTTCTTT. The variable domain in full, with the rest retrieved from reference TRBV18 and TRBJ1-1, is NAGVMQNPRHLVRRRGQEARLRCSPMKGHSHVYWYRQLPEEGLKFMVYLQKENIIDESGMPKERFSAEFPKEGPSILRIQQVVRGDSAAYFCASSLTGETEAFFGQGTRLTVV.

This sequence joins TRBV4-3 and TRBJ2-3; 11 bases fit TRBD2. The CDR3 has 17 residues. Trimming took 1 base from V and 0 from J; bases not matched to a gene: 3. Germline V gives CDR1 LGHNA, CDR2 YSLEER. The CDR3 region is CASSQGLAGSSTDTQYF. The CDR3 bases are TGCGCCAGCAGCCAAGGACTAGCGGGGTCTAGCACAGATACGCAGTATTTT.

The V call is TRBV9, the J call TRBJ2-3; 11 bases map to TRBD2. V shed 3 bases and J 0 bases; nucleotides not matched to a gene: 6. CDR1 and CDR2 from the germline V gene are SGDLS and YYNGEE. This CDR3 has 17 residues. The CDR3 bases are TGTGCCAGCAGCGCGTTGACTAGCGGGGCTAGCACAGATACGCAGTATTTT. Residues: CASSALTSGASTDTQYF.

V and J are TRBV6-6 and TRBJ2-3, with D possibly being TRBD1 (5 bases). Germline loops: CDR1 MNHNY, CDR2 SVGAGI (reference sequence). The CDR3 is 13 amino acids. V lost 4 bases and J 2 bases, leaving 7 bases between the germline ends. As DNA, the CDR3 is TGTGCCAGCAGTTCAGGGATCACAGATACGCAGTATTTT. Protein product: CASSSGITDTQYF.

The chain carries TRBV5-1 and TRBJ1-1; possibly TRBD1 for D (6 bases). Germline V lookup: CDR1 SGHRS, CDR2 YFSETQ. The CDR3 extends over 15 amino acids. V lost 0 bases, J lost 3 bases, and 12 bases lay in between. The CDR3 loop reads CASSLAAGADTEAFF. CDR3 DNA: TGCGCCAGCAGCTTGGCCGCGGGGGCGGACACTGAAGCTTTCTTT.

The chain joins TRBV6-5 to TRBJ2-5; possibly TRBD1 for D (7 bases). Per the germline V gene, CDR1 is MNHEY and CDR2 is SVGAGI. This CDR3 has 13 amino acids. V lost 5 bases and J 5 bases, leaving 12 bases between the germline ends. CDR3 coding DNA: TGTGCCAGCAGTGGGCAGGGGGGCGAGACCCAGTACTTC. Its translation is CASSGQGGETQYF.

The chain uses TRBV4-2 and TRBJ2-3; D gene ambiguous. The CDR3 totals 12 residues. Germline CDR1 LGHNA, CDR2 YNFKEQ. With 4 bases removed from V and 2 bases from J, the gap between germline ends came to 4 bases. The CDR3 coding sequence is TGTGCCAGCAGCCCCAACACAGATACGCAGTATTTT. Translating it yields CASSPNTDTQYF.

The sample holds a few counts of this clone. The rearrangement links TRBV30 to TRBJ1-5; D is undetermined. V was clipped by 1 base and J by 0 bases, with 7 bases between them. Germline assignment: CDR1 GTSNPN and CDR2 SVGIG (reference sequence). This CDR3 region has 14 residues. CDR3 DNA sequence: TGTGCCTGGAGTGATCTCCTTAGCAATCAGCCCCAGCATTTT. Its protein product is CAWSDLLSNQPQHF.

This clone occurred a few times. The chain combines TRBV28 with TRBJ2-7; no reliable D call. The CDR3 loop spans 12 amino acids. Germline V lookup: CDR1 MDHEN, CDR2 SYDVKM. With 3 bases removed from V and 3 bases from J, the gap between germline ends came to 6 bases. The CDR3 sequence: CASSFSRYEQYF. CDR3 sequence (DNA): TGTGCCAGCAGTTTCTCCCGCTACGAGCAGTACTTC.

The chain uses TRBV6-6 and TRBJ2-7, with D uncertain. This CDR3 is built from 13 residues. V was clipped by 4 bases and J by 2 bases, with 9 bases between them. Looked up from germline, CDR1 is MNHNY and CDR2 is SVGAGI (reference sequence). The CDR3 DNA reads TGTGCCAGCAGTTCCGACTTGCCCTACGAGCAGTACTTC. Residues: CASSSDLPYEQYF.

The CDR3, as DNA: TGTGCCATCCGACAGCCAAATGAAAAACTGTTTTTT. Translated, it gives CAIRQPNEKLFF. The rearrangement joins TRBV10-3 to TRBJ1-4; tentative D call: TRBD1 (5 bases). Per germline, CDR1 ENHRY and CDR2 SYGVKD. The CDR3 has 12 residues. Trimming shortened V by 8 bases and J by 5 bases, and 9 bases separated the two germline ends.

The chain carries TRBV28 and TRBJ2-7; 7 bases map to TRBD1. The CDR3 loop spans 12 amino acids. Unmatched junction bases numbered 2, after V lost 3 bases and J lost 6 bases. Germline V gene sequence: CDR1 MDHEN, CDR2 SYDVKM. The CDR3 DNA is TGTGCCAGCAGTTTGTCAGGGGGCGAGCAGTACTTC. Amino acid sequence: CASSLSGGEQYF.

The chain combines TRBV19 with TRBJ1-1; 9 bases agree with TRBD1. Germline V gene data show CDR1 as LNHDA and CDR2 as SQIVND (reference sequence). V dropped 10 bases and J dropped 4; count of bases not matched to a gene: 7. The CDR3 covers 13 residues. CDR3 sequence: CATGTGLGTEAFF. The CDR3, as DNA: TGTGCCACCGGGACAGGGCTGGGCACTGAAGCTTTCTTT.

This clone occurred a few times. The rearrangement links TRBV4-2 to TRBJ1-2, with 8 bases fitting TRBD1. V trimming: 1 base; J trimming: 1 base; junction bases outside the gene matches: 11. This CDR3 comprises 18 residues. Per germline, CDR1 LGHNA and CDR2 YNFKEQ. The chain's CDR3 is CASSQVREGTGYNYGYTF. CDR3 bases: TGTGCCAGCAGCCAAGTTAGGGAAGGGACAGGATATAACTATGGCTACACCTTC.

The chain couples TRBV6-6 to TRBJ2-2; the match to TRBD2 covers 7 bases. Germline CDR1 MNHNY, CDR2 SVGAGI (reference sequence). This CDR3 region has 14 residues. V shed 8 bases, J shed 8 bases, and the junction held 11 bases outside the gene matches. The CDR3 loop reads CASGRALLGGELFF. CDR3 in DNA: TGTGCCAGCGGGAGGGCCCTTCTAGGAGGGGAGCTGTTTTTT.

This clone was seen only a few times. This rearrangement joins TRBV28 to TRBJ2-7; perhaps TRBD2 as D (6 bases). V was pared by 5 bases and J by 5 bases, with 16 bases between. This CDR3 spans 14 amino acids. Germline-derived CDR1 and CDR2 are MDHEN and SYDVKM. The CDR3 nucleotides read TGTGCCAGCAGTACTAGCTCCGAGCTGGACGAGCAGTACTTC. Translation: CASSTSSELDEQYF.

The CDR3 nucleotides are TGTGCCTGGAGTGTATTACAGGGCTACGAGCAGTACTTC. Encoded protein: CAWSVLQGYEQYF. The V call is TRBV30, the J call TRBJ2-7; D perhaps matches TRBD1 (6 bases). Trimming pared 0 bases from V and 3 bases from J, leaving 9 bases between. The germline V gene has CDR1 GTSNPN and CDR2 SVGIG (reference sequence). This CDR3 is built from 13 residues.

The table lists this clone with a few counts. Other DNA variants within this sample encode the same CDR3. This chain uses TRBV5-1 with TRBJ2-5; 12 bases match TRBD2. Germline loops: CDR1 SGHRS, CDR2 YFSETQ. The CDR3 runs 14 residues. Trimming cost V 4 bases and J 4 bases; bases outside gene matches: 2. The CDR3 bases are TGCGCCAGCAGCCCGGGACTAGCGGGAGAGACCCAGTACTTC. Translated, it gives CASSPGLAGETQYF.

This clone appeared a single time. The chain is built from TRBV4-2 and TRBJ2-1; D is perhaps TRBD2 (5 bases). V was clipped by 1 base and J by 0 bases, with 10 bases between them. The germline CDR1 and CDR2 sequences are LGHNA and YNFKEQ. This CDR3 comprises 16 residues. Here the CDR3 reads CASSQARGSSYNEQFF. In DNA form, the CDR3 reads TGTGCCAGCAGCCAAGCCCGGGGAAGCTCCTACAATGAGCAGTTCTTC.